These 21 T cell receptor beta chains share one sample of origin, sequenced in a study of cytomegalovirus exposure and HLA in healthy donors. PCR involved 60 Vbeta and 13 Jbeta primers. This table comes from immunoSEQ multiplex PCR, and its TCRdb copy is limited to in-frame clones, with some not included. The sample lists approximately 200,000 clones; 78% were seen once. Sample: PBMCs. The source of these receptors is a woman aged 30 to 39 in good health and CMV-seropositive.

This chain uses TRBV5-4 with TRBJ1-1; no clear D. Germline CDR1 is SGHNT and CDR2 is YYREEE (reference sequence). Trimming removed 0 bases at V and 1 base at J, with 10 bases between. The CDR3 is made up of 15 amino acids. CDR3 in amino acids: CASSLGGGPNTEAFF. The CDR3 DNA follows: TGTGCCAGCAGCTTGGGGGGAGGGCCGAACACTGAAGCTTTCTTT.

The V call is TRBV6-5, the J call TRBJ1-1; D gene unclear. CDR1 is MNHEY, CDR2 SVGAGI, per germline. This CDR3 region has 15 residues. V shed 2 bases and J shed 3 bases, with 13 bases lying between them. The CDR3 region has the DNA TGTGCCAGCAGTTACGCGTCAGCGGCTTACACTGAAGCTTTCTTT. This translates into CASSYASAAYTEAFF.

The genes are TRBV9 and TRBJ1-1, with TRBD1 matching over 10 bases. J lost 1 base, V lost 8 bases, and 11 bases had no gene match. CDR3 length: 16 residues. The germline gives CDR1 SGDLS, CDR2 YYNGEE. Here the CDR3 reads CASSSGTGARNTEAFF. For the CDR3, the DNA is TGTGCCAGTTCTTCCGGGACAGGGGCCCGGAACACTGAAGCTTTCTTT.

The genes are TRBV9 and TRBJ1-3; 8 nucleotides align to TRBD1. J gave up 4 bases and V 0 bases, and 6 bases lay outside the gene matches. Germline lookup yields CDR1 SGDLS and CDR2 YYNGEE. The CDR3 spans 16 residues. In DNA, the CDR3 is TGTGCCAGCAGCGTAGAGACCAGGGGGCTCGGAAACACCATATATTTT. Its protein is CASSVETRGLGNTIYF.

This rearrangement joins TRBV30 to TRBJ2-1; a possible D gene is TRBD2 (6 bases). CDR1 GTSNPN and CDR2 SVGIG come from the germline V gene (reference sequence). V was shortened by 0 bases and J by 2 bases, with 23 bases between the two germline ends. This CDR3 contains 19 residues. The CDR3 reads CAWSVRTPPAGRTYNEQFF. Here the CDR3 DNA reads TGTGCCTGGAGTGTACGTACGCCCCCGGCGGGACGGACCTACAATGAGCAGTTCTTC.

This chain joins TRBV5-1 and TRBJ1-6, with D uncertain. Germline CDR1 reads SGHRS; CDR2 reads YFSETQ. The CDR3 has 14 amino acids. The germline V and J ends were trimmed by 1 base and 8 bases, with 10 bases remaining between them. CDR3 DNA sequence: TGCGCCAGCAGCTTGAAAACCCTAGATTCACCCCTCCACTTT. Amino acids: CASSLKTLDSPLHF.

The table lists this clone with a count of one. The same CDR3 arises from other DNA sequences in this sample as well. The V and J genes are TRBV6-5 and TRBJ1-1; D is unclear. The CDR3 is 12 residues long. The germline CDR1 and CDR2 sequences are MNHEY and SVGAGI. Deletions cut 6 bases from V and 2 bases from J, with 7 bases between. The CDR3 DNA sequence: TGTGCCAGCAGCTCCGTCAACACTGAAGCTTTCTTT. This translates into CASSSVNTEAFF.

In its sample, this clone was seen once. The CDR3 here is CASSLDLGTGSYEQYF. In nucleotides, the CDR3 is TGTGCCAGCAGCTTAGATCTGGGGACAGGGTCCTACGAGCAGTACTTC. This chain links TRBV7-9 with TRBJ2-7; 9 nucleotides agree with TRBD1. Germline V gene data show CDR1 as SEHNR and CDR2 as FQNEAQ (reference sequence). The CDR3 loop spans 16 amino acids. The ends lost 1 base at V and 1 base at J; junction bases unmatched: 5.

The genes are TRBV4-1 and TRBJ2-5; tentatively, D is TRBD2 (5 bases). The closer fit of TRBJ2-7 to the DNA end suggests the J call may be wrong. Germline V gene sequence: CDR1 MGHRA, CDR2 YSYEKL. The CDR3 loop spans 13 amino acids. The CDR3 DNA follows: TGCGCCAGCAGCCAAGCCCGGGGAGTCGAGCAGTACTTC. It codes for CASSQARGVEQYF.

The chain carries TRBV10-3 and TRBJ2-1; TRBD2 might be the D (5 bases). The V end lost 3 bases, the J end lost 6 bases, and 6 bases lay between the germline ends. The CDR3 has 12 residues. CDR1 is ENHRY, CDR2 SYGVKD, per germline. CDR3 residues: CAISDRGNEQFF. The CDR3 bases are TGTGCCATCAGTGACCGGGGCAATGAGCAGTTCTTC.

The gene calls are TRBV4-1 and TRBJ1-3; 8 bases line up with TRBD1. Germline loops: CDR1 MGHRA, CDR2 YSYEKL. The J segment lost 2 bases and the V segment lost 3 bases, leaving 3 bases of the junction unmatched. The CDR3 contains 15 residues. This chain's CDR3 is CASSQAGGPGNTIYF. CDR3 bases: TGCGCCAGCAGCCAGGCAGGGGGCCCTGGAAACACCATATATTTT.

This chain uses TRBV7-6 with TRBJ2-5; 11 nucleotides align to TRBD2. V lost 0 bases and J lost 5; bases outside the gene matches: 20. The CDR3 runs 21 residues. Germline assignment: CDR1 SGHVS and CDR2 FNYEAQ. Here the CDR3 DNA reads TGTGCCAGCAGCTTAGCGTTTACCGGTAGCGGGAGGGCCAATGGGTTGGAGACCCAGTACTTC. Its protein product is CASSLAFTGSGRANGLETQYF. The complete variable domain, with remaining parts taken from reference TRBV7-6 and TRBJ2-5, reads GAGVSQSPRYKVTKRGQDVALRCDPISGHVSLYWYRQALGQGPEFLTYFNYEAQQDKSGLPNDRFSAERPEGSISTLTIQRTEQRDSAMYRCASSLAFTGSGRANGLETQYFGPGTRLLVL.

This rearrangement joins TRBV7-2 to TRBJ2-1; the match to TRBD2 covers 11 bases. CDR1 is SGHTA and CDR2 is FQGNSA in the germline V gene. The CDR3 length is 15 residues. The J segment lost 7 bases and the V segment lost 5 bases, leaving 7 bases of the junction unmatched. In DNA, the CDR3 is TGTGCCAGCAGCCGTACTAGCGGGAGAGGGAATGAGCAGTTCTTC. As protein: CASSRTSGRGNEQFF.

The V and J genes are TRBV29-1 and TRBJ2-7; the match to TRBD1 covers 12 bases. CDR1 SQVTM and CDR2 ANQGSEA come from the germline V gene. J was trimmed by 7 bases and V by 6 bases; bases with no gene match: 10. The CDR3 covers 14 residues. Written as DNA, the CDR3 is TGCAGCGTGAACCCCGGGACAGGGGGCGGAGAGCAGTACTTC. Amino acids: CSVNPGTGGGEQYF.

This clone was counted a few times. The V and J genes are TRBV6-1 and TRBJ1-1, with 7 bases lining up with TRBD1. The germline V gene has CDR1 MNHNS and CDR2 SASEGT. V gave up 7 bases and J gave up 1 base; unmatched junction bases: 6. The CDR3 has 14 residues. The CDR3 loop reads CASTFDRANTEAFF. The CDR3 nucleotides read TGTGCCAGCACCTTCGACAGGGCGAACACTGAAGCTTTCTTT.

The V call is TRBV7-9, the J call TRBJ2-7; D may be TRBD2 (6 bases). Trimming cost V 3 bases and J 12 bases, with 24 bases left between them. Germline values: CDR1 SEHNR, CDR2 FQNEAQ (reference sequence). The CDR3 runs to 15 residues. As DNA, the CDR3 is TGTGCCAGCAGCTTGGAGGACGGATCGGGGGATAGCTGGTACTTC. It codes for CASSLEDGSGDSWYF.

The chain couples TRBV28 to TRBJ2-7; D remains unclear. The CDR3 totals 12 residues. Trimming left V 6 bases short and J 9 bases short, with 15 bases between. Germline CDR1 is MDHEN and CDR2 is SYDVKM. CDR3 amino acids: CASRAAGLGQYF. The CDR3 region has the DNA TGTGCCAGCAGAGCCGCAGGTTTAGGGCAGTACTTC.

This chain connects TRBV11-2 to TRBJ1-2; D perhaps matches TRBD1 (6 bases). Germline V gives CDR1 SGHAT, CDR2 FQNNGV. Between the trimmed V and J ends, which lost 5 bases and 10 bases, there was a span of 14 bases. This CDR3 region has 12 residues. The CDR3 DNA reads TGTGCCAGCAGCCATGGGGGCTTTGCCTACACCTTC. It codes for CASSHGGFAYTF.

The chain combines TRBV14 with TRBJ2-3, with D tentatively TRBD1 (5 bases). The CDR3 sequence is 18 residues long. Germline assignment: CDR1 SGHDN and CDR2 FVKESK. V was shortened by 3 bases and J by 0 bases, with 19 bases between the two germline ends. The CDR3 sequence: CASSQLPGRTTSTDTQYF. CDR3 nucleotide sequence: TGTGCCAGCAGCCAGCTCCCTGGCAGGACAACTAGCACAGATACGCAGTATTTT.

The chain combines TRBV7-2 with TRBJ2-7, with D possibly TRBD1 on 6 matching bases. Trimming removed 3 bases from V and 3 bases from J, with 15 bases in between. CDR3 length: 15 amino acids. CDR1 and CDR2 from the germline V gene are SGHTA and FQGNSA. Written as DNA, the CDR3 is TGTGCCAGCAGCTTTAGGGGGACGGAAATCTACGAGCAGTACTTC. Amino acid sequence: CASSFRGTEIYEQYF.

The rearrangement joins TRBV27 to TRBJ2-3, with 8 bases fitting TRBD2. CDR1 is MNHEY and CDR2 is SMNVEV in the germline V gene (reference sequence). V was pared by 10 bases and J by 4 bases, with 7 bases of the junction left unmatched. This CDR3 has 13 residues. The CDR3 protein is CATKAGAADTQYF. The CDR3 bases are TGTGCCACCAAAGCGGGGGCGGCAGATACGCAGTATTTT.